These 8 T cell receptor beta chains share one sample of origin, sequenced in a study of PD-1 blockade in classical Hodgkin lymphoma. The repertoire was sequenced with immunoSEQ multiplex PCR; TCRdb's copy has only in-frame clones and lacks some. Of roughly 34,000 clones in the sample, approximately 94% are singletons; the top ten hold roughly 2.5%. Time point in this sample: newly diagnosed, previously untreated cHL patient sample. The sample taken for sequencing was peripheral blood mononuclear cells (PBMCs). The receptors were gathered from a human donor with classical Hodgkin lymphoma.

The V gene is TRBV28, the J gene TRBJ1-2, with D possibly TRBD1 on 6 matching bases. This CDR3 contains 15 residues. Trimming cost V 2 bases and J 5 bases, with 15 bases left between them. Germline V gene data show CDR1 as MDHEN and CDR2 as SYDVKM. This CDR3 reads CASSLIGGQLYGYTF. DNA of the CDR3: TGTGCCAGCAGTTTAATTGGGGGCCAATTGTATGGCTACACCTTC.

This sequence joins TRBV9 and TRBJ2-1, with TRBD2 matching over 7 bases. Trimming cost V 2 bases and J 7 bases; bases outside gene matches: 12. The CDR3 loop spans 16 amino acids. CDR1 is SGDLS and CDR2 is YYNGEE in the germline V gene. CDR3 coding DNA: TGTGCCAGCAGCGTTTACCCCTTGACTAGCTCGAATGAGCAGTTCTTC. This gives the protein CASSVYPLTSSNEQFF.

This sequence joins TRBV13 and TRBJ2-3; the D is unclear. Germline CDR1 is PRHDT and CDR2 is FYEKMQ (reference sequence). V lost 0 bases to trimming and J lost 7 bases, with 8 bases between them. There are 13 residues in the CDR3. CDR3 in amino acids: CASSLGQPNTQYF. The CDR3 bases are TGTGCCAGCAGCTTAGGACAGCCCAATACGCAGTATTTT.

J is TRBJ2-5 and V is TRBV5-4; no clear D gene. The ends were cut back, 0 bases at V and 5 bases at J, with 8 bases in the middle. Germline V CDR1 and CDR2: SGHNT, YYREEE (reference sequence). The CDR3 runs 13 residues. The CDR3 spells CASSLEGLETQYF. In DNA, the CDR3 is TGTGCCAGCAGCTTGGAAGGGTTGGAGACCCAGTACTTC.

The chain carries TRBV2 and TRBJ1-2; D unclear. Germline CDR1 is SNHLY and CDR2 is FYNNEI. There are 14 residues in the CDR3. V was cut by 2 bases and J by 5 bases, with 12 bases left in between. The CDR3 loop reads CASSEKDGPYGYTF. CDR3 nucleotide sequence: TGTGCCAGCAGTGAAAAGGACGGTCCTTATGGCTACACCTTC.

The V and J genes are TRBV9 and TRBJ1-6; the D is unclear. The V end lost 2 bases, the J end lost 8 bases, and 8 bases lay between the germline ends. Germline V lookup: CDR1 SGDLS, CDR2 YYNGEE. The CDR3 is 13 residues long. As DNA, the CDR3 is TGTGCCAGCAGCGTGTACCCTGATTCACCCCTCCACTTT. Residues: CASSVYPDSPLHF.

The V gene is TRBV7-2, the J gene TRBJ2-7; D unresolved. This CDR3 is built from 15 residues. Trimming cost V 5 bases and J 8 bases, with 22 bases left between them. Germline CDR1 SGHTA, CDR2 FQGNSA. CDR3 amino acids: CASSAQDHPELKQYF. DNA of the CDR3: TGTGCCAGCAGCGCCCAAGACCACCCGGAGTTGAAGCAGTACTTC. Combining the CDR3 with reference TRBV7-2 and TRBJ2-7 gives the whole variable domain GAGVSQSPSNKVTEKGKDVELRCDPISGHTALYWYRQSLGQGLEFLIYFQGNSAPDKSGLPSDRFSAERTGGSVSTLTIQRTQQEDSAVYLCASSAQDHPELKQYFGPGTRLTVT.

The chain couples TRBV5-8 to TRBJ2-5; 12 positions match TRBD2. The V and J ends lost 0 bases and 5 bases, in that order; junction bases with no gene match: 8. The CDR3 runs to 17 residues. Germline CDR1 is SGHTS and CDR2 is YDEGEE. The CDR3 DNA reads as TGTGCCAGCAGCTTGGAGTTTACTAGCGGGGGGCATGAGACCCAGTACTTC. It specifies CASSLEFTSGGHETQYF.